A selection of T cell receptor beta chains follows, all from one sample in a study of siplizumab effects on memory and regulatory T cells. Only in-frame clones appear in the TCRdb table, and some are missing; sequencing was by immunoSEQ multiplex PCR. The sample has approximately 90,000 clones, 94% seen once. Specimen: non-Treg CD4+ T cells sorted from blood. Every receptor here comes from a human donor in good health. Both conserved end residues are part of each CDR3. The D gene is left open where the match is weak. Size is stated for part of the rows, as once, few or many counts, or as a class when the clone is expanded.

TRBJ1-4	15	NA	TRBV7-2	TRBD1	CASSARDRDFGKLFF	TGTGCCAGCAGCGCCCGGGACAGGGATTTCGGAAAACTGTTTTTT
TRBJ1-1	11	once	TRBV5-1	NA	CASRQGGEAFF	TGCGCCAGCAGACAGGGCGGTGAAGCTTTCTTT
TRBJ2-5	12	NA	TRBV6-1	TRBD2	CASITSGETQYF	TGTGCCAGCATTACTAGCGGGGAGACCCAGTACTTC
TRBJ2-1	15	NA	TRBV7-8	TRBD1	CASSDTGGPDNEQFF	TGTGCCAGCAGCGACACAGGGGGACCCGACAATGAGCAGTTCTTC
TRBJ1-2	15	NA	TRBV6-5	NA	CASSYGGLDLYGYTF	TGTGCCAGCAGTTATGGGGGGCTGGATCTCTATGGCTACACCTTC
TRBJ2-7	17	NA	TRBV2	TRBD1	CASGEMTGAFFTYEQYF	TGTGCCAGCGGGGAAATGACAGGGGCATTCTTTACCTACGAGCAGTACTTC
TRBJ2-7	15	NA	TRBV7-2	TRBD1	CASSFSGTGVYEQYF	TGTGCCAGCAGCTTCTCCGGGACAGGGGTCTACGAGCAGTACTTC
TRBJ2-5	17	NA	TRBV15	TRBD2	CATSRVRTSGSQETQYF	TGTGCCACCAGCAGAGTGAGGACTAGCGGGAGCCAAGAGACCCAGTACTTC
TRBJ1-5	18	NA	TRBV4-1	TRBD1	CASSRTFPGTGTYQPQHF	TGCGCCAGCAGCCGTACTTTTCCCGGGACAGGCACATACCAGCCCCAGCATTTT
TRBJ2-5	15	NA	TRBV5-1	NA	CASSLARISQETQYF	TGCGCCAGCAGCTTGGCCAGGATATCCCAAGAGACCCAGTACTTC
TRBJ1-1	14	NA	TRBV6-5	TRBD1	CASSYRTGSDEAFF	TGTGCCAGCAGTTACCGGACAGGGTCAGATGAAGCTTTCTTT
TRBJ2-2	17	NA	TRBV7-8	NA	CASSPRRGAGNTGELFF	TGTGCCAGCAGCCCCCGCCGCGGGGCGGGGAACACCGGGGAGCTGTTTTTT
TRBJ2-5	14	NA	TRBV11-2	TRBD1	CASSPQTGLETQYF	TGTGCCAGCAGCCCCCAGACAGGGTTGGAGACCCAGTACTTC
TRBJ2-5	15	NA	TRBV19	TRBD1	CASQSGTGARETQYF	TGTGCCAGTCAATCCGGGACAGGGGCACGGGAGACCCAGTACTTC
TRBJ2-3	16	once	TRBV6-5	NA	CASSSPTGHSTDTQYF	TGTGCCAGCAGTTCCCCTACAGGCCATAGCACAGATACGCAGTATTTT
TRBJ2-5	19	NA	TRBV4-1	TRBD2	CASSPNPGLAGGTQETQYF	TGCGCCAGCAGCCCTAATCCGGGACTAGCGGGGGGGACACAAGAGACCCAGTACTTC